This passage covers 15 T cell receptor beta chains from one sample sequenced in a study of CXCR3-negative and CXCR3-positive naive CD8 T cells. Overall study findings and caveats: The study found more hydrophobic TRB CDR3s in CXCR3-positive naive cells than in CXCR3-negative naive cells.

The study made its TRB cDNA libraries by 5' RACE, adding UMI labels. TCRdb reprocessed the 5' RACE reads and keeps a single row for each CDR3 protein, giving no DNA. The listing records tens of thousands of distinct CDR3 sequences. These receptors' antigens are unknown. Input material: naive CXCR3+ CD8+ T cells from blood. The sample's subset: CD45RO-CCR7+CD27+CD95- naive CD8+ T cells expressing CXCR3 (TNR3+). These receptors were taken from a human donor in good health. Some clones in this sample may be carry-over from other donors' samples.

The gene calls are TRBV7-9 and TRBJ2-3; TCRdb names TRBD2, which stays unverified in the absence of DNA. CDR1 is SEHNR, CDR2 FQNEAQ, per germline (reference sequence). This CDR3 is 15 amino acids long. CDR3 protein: CALPRGETSTDTQYF. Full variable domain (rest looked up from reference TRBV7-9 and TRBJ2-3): DTGVSQNPRHKITKRGQNVTFRCDPISEHNRLYWYRQTLGQGPEFLTYFQNEAQLEKSRLLSDRFSAERPKGSFSTLEIQRTEQGDSAMYLCALPRGETSTDTQYFGPGTRLTVL.

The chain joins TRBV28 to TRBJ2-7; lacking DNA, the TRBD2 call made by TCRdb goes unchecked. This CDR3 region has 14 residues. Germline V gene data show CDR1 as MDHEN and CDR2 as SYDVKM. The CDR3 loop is CASSLGRERYEQYF.

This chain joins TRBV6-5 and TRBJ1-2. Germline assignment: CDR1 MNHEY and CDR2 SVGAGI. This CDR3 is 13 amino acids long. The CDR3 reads CASSSSLNYGYTF.

The CDR3 here is CASISSLEQFF. This chain uses TRBV2 with TRBJ2-1; TCRdb names TRBD2, which stays unverified in the absence of DNA. The CDR3 has 11 amino acids. CDR1 is SNHLY, CDR2 FYNNEI, per germline.

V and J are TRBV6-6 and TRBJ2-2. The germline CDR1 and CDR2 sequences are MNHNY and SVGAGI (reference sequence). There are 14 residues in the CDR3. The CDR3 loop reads CASSDSPNTGELFF.

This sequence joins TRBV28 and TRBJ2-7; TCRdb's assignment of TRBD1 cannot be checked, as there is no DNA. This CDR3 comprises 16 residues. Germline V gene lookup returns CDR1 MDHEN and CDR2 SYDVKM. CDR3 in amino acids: CASSFRDRARSYEQYF.

The CDR3 region is CASSQGGDNEQFF. The chain carries TRBV27 and TRBJ2-1; the TCRdb call, TRBD1, lacks DNA for checking. Germline V gene sequence: CDR1 MNHEY, CDR2 SMNVEV (reference sequence). The CDR3 is 13 amino acids.

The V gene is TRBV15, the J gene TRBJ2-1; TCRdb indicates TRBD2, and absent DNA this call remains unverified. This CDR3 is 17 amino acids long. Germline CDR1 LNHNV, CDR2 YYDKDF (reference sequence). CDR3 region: CATSRDLTLGVRNEQFF.

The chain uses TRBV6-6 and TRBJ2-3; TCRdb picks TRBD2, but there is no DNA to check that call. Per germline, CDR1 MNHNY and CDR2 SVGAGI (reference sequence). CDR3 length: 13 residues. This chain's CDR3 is CASTRSGVDTQYF.

The CDR3: CASGDLGEQYF. The chain combines TRBV6-2 or TRBV6-3 with TRBJ2-7. The V gene's germline CDR1 is MNHEY and CDR2 SVGEGT. The length of the CDR3 is 11 residues.

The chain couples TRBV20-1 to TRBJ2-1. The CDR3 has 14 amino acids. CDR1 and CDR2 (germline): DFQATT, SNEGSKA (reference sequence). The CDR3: CSASGSSSYNEQFF.

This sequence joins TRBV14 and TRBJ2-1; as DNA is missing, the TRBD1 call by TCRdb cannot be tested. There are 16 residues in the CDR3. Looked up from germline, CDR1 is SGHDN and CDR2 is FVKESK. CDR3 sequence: CASSQDPLPGGHGQFF. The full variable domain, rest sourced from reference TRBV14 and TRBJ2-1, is EAGVTQFPSHSVIEKGQTVTLRCDPISGHDNLYWYRRVMGKEIKFLLHFVKESKQDESGMPNNRFLAERTGGTYSTLKVQPAELEDSGVYFCASSQDPLPGGHGQFFGPGTRLTVL.

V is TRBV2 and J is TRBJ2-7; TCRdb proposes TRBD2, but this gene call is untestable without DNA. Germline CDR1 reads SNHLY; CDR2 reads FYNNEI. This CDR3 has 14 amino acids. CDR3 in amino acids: CASSDGGPGYEQYF.

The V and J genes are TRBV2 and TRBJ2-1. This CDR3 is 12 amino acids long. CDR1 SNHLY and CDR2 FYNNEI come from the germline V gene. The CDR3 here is CASSDTHNEQFF.

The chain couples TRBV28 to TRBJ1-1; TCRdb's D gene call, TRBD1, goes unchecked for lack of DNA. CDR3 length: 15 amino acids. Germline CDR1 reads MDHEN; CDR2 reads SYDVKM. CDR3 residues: CASSFPDRLDTEAFF.